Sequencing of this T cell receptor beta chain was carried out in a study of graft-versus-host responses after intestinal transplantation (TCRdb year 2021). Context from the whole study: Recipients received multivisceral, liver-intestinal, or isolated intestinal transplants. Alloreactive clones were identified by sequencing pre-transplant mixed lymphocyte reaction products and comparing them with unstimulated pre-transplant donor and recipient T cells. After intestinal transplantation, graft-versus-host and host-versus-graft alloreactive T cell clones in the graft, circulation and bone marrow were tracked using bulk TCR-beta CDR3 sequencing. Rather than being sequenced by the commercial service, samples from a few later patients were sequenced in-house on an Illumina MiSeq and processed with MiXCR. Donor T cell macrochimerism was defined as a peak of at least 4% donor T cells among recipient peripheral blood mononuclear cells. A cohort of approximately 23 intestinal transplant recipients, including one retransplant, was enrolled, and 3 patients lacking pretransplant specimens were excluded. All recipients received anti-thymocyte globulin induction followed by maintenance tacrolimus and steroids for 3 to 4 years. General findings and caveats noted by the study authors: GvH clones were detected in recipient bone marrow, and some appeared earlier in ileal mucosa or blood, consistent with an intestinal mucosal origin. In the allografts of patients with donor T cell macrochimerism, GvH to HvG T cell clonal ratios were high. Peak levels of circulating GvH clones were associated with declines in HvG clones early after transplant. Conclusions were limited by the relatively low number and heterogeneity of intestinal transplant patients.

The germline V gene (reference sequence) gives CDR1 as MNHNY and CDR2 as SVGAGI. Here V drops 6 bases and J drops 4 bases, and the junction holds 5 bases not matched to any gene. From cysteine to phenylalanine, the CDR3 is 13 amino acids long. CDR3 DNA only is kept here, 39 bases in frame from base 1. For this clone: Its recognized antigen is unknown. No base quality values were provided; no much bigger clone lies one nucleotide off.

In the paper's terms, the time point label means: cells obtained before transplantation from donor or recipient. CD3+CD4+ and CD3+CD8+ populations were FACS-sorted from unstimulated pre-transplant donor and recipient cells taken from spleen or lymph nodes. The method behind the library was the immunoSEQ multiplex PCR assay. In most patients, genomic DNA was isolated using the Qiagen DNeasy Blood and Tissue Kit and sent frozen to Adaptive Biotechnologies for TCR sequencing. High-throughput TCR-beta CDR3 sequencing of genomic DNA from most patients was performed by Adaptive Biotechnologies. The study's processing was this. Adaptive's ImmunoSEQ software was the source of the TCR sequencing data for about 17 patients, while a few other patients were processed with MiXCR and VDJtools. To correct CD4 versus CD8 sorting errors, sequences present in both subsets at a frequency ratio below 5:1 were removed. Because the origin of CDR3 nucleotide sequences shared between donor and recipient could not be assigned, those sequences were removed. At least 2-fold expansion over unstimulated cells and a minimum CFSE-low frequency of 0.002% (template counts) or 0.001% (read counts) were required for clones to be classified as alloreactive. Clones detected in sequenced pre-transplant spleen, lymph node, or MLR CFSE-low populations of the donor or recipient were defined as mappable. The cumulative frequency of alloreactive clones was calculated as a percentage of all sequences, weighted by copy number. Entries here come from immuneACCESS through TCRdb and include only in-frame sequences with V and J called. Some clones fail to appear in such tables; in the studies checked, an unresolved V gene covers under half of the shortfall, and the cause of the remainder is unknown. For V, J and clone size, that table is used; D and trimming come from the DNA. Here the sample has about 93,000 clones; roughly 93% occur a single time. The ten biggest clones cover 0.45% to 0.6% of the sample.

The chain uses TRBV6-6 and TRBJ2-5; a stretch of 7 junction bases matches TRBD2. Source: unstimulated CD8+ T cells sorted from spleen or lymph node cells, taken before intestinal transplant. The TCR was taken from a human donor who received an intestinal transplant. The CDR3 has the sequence CASRGLIGETQYF. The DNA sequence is TGTGCCAGCAGGGGACTAATCGGAGAGACCCAGTACTTC.